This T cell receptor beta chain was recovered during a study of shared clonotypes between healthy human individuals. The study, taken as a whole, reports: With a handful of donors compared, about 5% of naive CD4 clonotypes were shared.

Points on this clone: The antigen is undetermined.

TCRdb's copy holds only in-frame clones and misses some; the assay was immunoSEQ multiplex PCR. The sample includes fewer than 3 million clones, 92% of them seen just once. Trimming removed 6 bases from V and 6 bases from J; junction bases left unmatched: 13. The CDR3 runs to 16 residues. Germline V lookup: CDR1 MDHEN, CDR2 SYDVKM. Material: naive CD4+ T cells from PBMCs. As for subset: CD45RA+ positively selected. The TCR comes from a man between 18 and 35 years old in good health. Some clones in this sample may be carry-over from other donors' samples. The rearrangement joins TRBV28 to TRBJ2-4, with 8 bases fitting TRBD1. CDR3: CASRSQGAGGRNIQYF. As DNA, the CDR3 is TGTGCCAGCAGATCCCAGGGGGCCGGTGGGAGAAACATTCAGTACTTC.